This TCR beta chain appears in the sequencing data of a study of T cell changes during pregnancy in multiple sclerosis (dated by TCRdb to 2018 to 2020). At the level of the whole study: Changes in the T cell repertoire over the course of pregnancy were examined in this study in women with multiple sclerosis.

Trimming at the junction amounts to 2 bases on V and 1 base on J, and the germline ends lie 9 bases apart. From the germline V gene, CDR1 is KGHSH and CDR2 is LQKENI. Including cysteine and phenylalanine, the CDR3 has 15 amino acids. Kept here is only the CDR3 DNA, which spans 45 bases and is read in frame from base 1. The library was produced with the immunoSEQ multiplex PCR assay. TCRdb stores this immuneACCESS table with in-frame sequences only. Part of the clones is absent; in the studies checked, under half of the shortfall reflects unresolved V genes, and no reason is known for the rest. Within this sample are over 70,000 clones, with roughly 90% of them counted one time only. The ten largest make up 1.6% of the sample. Only one count was recorded for this clone. Its antigen is currently not known. Base qualities are not recorded, but no much larger clone differs from it by a single base.

The chain joins TRBV18 to TRBJ1-3; TRBD1 could be the D gene, as 5 bases match. The source material was peripheral blood, sampled in the first trimester of pregnancy. The clonotype comes from a female donor in good health, enrolled as a control in a pregnancy study. The CDR3 corresponds to CASSPSRGSGNTIYF. The sequenced DNA is TGTGCCAGCTCACCATCCCGGGGGTCTGGAAACACCATATATTTT.